The 25 T cell receptor beta chains below all came from one sample that was sequenced in a study of T cell responses to AZD1222 COVID-19 vaccine. Assay used: immunoSEQ multiplex PCR; TCRdb lists only in-frame clones, some missing. The sample lists approximately 84,000 clones, around nine tenths occurring once. The starting material was peripheral blood, obtained on day 0 of AZD1222 vaccination. The receptors derive from an adult in good health.

The chain uses TRBV18 and TRBJ2-1; no firm D call. The CDR3 totals 12 residues. V lost 6 bases and J 7 bases, leaving 10 bases between the germline ends. Germline CDR1 is KGHSH and CDR2 is LQKENI. The CDR3 protein is CASSRVENEQFF. The CDR3 coding sequence is TGTGCCAGCTCTCGGGTGGAGAATGAGCAGTTCTTC.

This chain connects TRBV3-1 (or the pseudogene TRBV3-2) to TRBJ2-2, with 14 nucleotides matching TRBD2. The germline gives CDR1 LGHDT, CDR2 YNNKEL (reference sequence). The CDR3 length is 18 residues. V lost 4 bases to trimming and J lost 5 bases; unmatched junction nucleotides: 9. The CDR3 sequence is CASSPWTSGGTLTGELFF. CDR3 bases: TGTGCCAGCAGCCCCTGGACTAGCGGGGGGACGTTAACCGGGGAGCTGTTTTTT.

CDR3 sequence: CASSQGLAGGQTSSYNEQFF. As DNA, the CDR3 is TGTGCCAGCAGCCAAGGACTAGCGGGGGGGCAAACCAGCTCCTACAATGAGCAGTTCTTC. V usage is TRBV4-2 and J usage is TRBJ2-1, with 14 bases aligning to TRBD2. The germline CDR1 and CDR2 sequences are LGHNA and YNFKEQ. The trim removed 1 base at V and 0 bases at J, leaving 8 bases unmatched. This CDR3 is built from 20 residues.

This chain links TRBV6-4 with TRBJ1-6; 9 nucleotides line up with TRBD1. CDR1 and CDR2 (germline): MRHNA, SNTAGT. V lost 6 bases, J lost 12 bases, and 15 bases stayed unmatched. This CDR3 has 16 residues. The CDR3 sequence: CASRAQTGTGKIPLHF. CDR3 in DNA: TGTGCCAGCAGGGCCCAAACCGGGACAGGGAAAATACCCCTCCACTTT.

The rearrangement joins TRBV3-1 (or the pseudogene TRBV3-2) to TRBJ2-7; tentatively, D is TRBD2 (5 bases). This CDR3 comprises 13 residues. Germline values: CDR1 LGHDT, CDR2 YNNKEL (reference sequence). V lost 3 bases and J lost 7, with 13 bases in between. CDR3 sequence (DNA): TGTGCCAGCAGCCATGACCCACCGGGGGAGCAGTACTTC. Translation: CASSHDPPGEQYF.

This chain connects TRBV7-6 to TRBJ2-1; 8 positions match TRBD1. Germline V CDR1 and CDR2: SGHVS, FNYEAQ. The V segment lost 1 base and the J segment 4 bases; nucleotides outside the gene matches: 9. The CDR3 has 17 amino acids. The CDR3 sequence: CASSLVVPGGYYNEQFF. CDR3 DNA: TGTGCCAGCAGCTTAGTCGTCCCAGGGGGCTATTACAATGAGCAGTTCTTC.

The J gene is TRBJ1-1, the V gene TRBV6-5, with 8 bases identical to TRBD1. Germline CDR1 MNHEY, CDR2 SVGAGI. The V segment lost 7 bases and the J segment 7 bases; nucleotides outside the gene matches: 8. The CDR3 covers 13 residues. DNA of the CDR3: TGTGCCAGCATCTTGGACAGGGCGGTTGAAGCTTTCTTT. It translates to CASILDRAVEAFF.

V and J are TRBV30 and TRBJ1-5; 10 bases are shared with TRBD1. The CDR3 runs to 15 residues. The ends lost 2 bases at V and 1 base at J; junction bases unmatched: 2. CDR1 is GTSNPN and CDR2 is SVGIG in the germline V gene (reference sequence). The CDR3: CAWSLGQGSNQPQHF. CDR3 nucleotides: TGTGCCTGGAGTCTGGGACAGGGGAGCAATCAGCCCCAGCATTTT. Complete variable domain (other parts from reference TRBV30 and TRBJ1-5): SQTIHQWPATLVQPVGSPLSLECTVEGTSNPNLYWYRQAAGRGLQLLFYSVGIGQISSEVPQNLSASRPQDRQFILSSKKLLLSDSGFYLCAWSLGQGSNQPQHFGDGTRLSIL.

The CDR3 reads CASSRLSGQGKGYGYTF. Here the CDR3 DNA reads TGTGCCAGCAGCCGTCTGTCGGGACAGGGGAAGGGCTATGGCTACACCTTC. V is TRBV5-6 and J is TRBJ1-2; 10 bases fit TRBD1. With 4 bases clipped from V and 4 bases from J, the junction kept 13 bases outside the gene matches. CDR1 is SGHDT, CDR2 YYEEEE, per germline. CDR3 length equals 17 residues.

CDR3 sequence: CASSFGPAYEQYF. The DNA of the CDR3 is TGTGCCAGCAGTTTCGGACCGGCCTACGAGCAGTACTTC. The rearrangement links TRBV6-2 or TRBV6-3 to TRBJ2-7; D uncertain. CDR1 and CDR2 from the germline V gene are MNHEY and SVGEGT. V lost 4 bases to trimming and J lost 2 bases, with 9 bases between them. The CDR3 runs 13 residues.

J is TRBJ2-2 and V is TRBV6-5, with 12 bases fitting TRBD2. From germline, CDR1 is MNHEY and CDR2 SVGAGI. The CDR3 runs to 16 residues. With 0 bases clipped from V and 4 bases from J, the junction kept 0 bases outside the gene matches. As DNA, the CDR3 is TGTGCCAGCAGTTACTCGACTAGCGGGAGCACCGGGGAGCTGTTTTTT. Amino acid sequence: CASSYSTSGSTGELFF.

V gene TRBV4-3 combines with J gene TRBJ2-7; TRBD2 aligns across 9 bases. Germline V CDR1 and CDR2: LGHNA, YSLEER. The CDR3 spans 16 residues. V trimming: 0 bases; J trimming: 3 bases; junction bases outside the gene matches: 6. The CDR3 loop is CASSQDRASGDYEQYF. The CDR3 coding sequence is TGCGCCAGCAGCCAAGATCGAGCTAGCGGGGACTACGAGCAGTACTTC.

This rearrangement joins TRBV7-8 to TRBJ1-2, with D unresolved. From germline, CDR1 is SGHVS and CDR2 FQNEAQ. V lost 5 bases and J 5 bases, leaving 9 bases between the germline ends. The CDR3 has 12 amino acids. CDR3 protein: CASSPRRYGYTF. CDR3 DNA: TGTGCCAGCAGCCCCCGACGGTATGGCTACACCTTC.

The J gene is TRBJ1-4, the V gene TRBV6-4; D gene ambiguous. Deletions cut 2 bases from V and 15 bases from J, with 4 bases between. Germline assignment: CDR1 MRHNA and CDR2 SNTAGT. The CDR3 has 9 residues. CDR3 region: CASSDGMFF. The CDR3 DNA reads TGTGCCAGCAGTGACGGGATGTTTTTT.

This sequence joins TRBV6-2 or TRBV6-3 and TRBJ1-4; the D is unclear. V was pared by 6 bases and J by 3 bases, with 14 bases between. CDR1 is MNHEY and CDR2 is SVGEGT in the germline V gene. The CDR3 is made up of 15 amino acids. CDR3: CASSKHRASNEKLFF. CDR3 nucleotides: TGTGCCAGCAGCAAACATCGTGCCTCTAATGAAAAACTGTTTTTT.

V gene TRBV10-3 combines with J gene TRBJ2-5; 10 bases align to TRBD2. CDR1 and CDR2 from the germline V gene are ENHRY and SYGVKD. The CDR3 length is 13 residues. With V trimmed by 10 bases and J by 1 base, 3 bases remained unmatched. DNA of the CDR3: TGTGCCACCCTAGCGGGGGCCCAAGAGACCCAGTACTTC. Residues: CATLAGAQETQYF.

The rearrangement uses TRBV7-8 and TRBJ1-1, with D perhaps matching TRBD1 (6 bases). V was cut by 2 bases and J by 6 bases, with 13 bases left in between. The CDR3 sequence is 14 residues long. Germline values: CDR1 SGHVS, CDR2 FQNEAQ. CDR3 sequence (DNA): TGTGCCAGCAGCTTATACCAGGGACAATCTGAAGCTTTCTTT. It specifies CASSLYQGQSEAFF. Full variable domain (rest looked up from reference TRBV7-8 and TRBJ1-1): GAGVSQSPRYKVAKRGQDVALRCDPISGHVSLFWYQQALGQGPEFLTYFQNEAQLDKSGLPSDRFFAERPEGSVSTLKIQRTQQEDSAVYLCASSLYQGQSEAFFGQGTRLTVV.

The CDR3 protein is CASSLYGGQNTEAFF. CDR3 coding DNA: TGTGCCAGCAGCTTATATGGGGGCCAGAACACTGAAGCTTTCTTT. The chain is built from TRBV13 and TRBJ1-1; possibly TRBD1 for D (6 bases). V was clipped by 2 bases and J by 1 base, with 11 bases between them. CDR1 is PRHDT and CDR2 is FYEKMQ in the germline V gene (reference sequence). The CDR3 is 15 amino acids.

This sequence joins TRBV2 and TRBJ1-2; possible D gene TRBD1, 6 bases. Per germline, CDR1 SNHLY and CDR2 FYNNEI. V dropped 6 bases and J dropped 4 bases, with 18 bases sitting between them. The CDR3 totals 15 residues. CDR3 region: CASRALKGGPYGYTF. CDR3 sequence (DNA): TGTGCCAGCAGAGCTTTGAAGGGGGGCCCCTATGGCTACACCTTC.

CDR3 DNA: TGTGCCACCAGTGATTTGGGGGGGGCACGAAATGAAAAACTGTTTTTT. This codes for CATSDLGGARNEKLFF. This chain links TRBV24-1 with TRBJ1-4; D perhaps matches TRBD1 (6 bases). The CDR3 extends over 16 amino acids. Trimming pared 0 bases from V and 5 bases from J, leaving 12 bases between. The germline V gene encodes CDR1 KGHDR and CDR2 SFDVKD.

The gene calls are TRBV4-2 and TRBJ2-7, with D possibly TRBD2 on 6 matching bases. This CDR3 contains 17 residues. From germline, CDR1 is LGHNA and CDR2 YNFKEQ. V dropped 0 bases and J dropped 0 bases, with 15 bases sitting between them. The CDR3 DNA is TGTGCCAGCAGCCAAGAGCACGGCCTAGCGAACTCCTACGAGCAGTACTTC. Protein: CASSQEHGLANSYEQYF.

The chain carries TRBV4-3 and TRBJ2-1; maybe TRBD1 (5 bases). Trimming left V 1 base short and J 4 bases short, with 11 bases between. The germline gives CDR1 LGHNA, CDR2 YSLEER. CDR3 length: 15 residues. CDR3 DNA sequence: TGCGCCAGCAGCCAAGCCGGAGACAGTTACAATGAGCAGTTCTTC. Translation gives CASSQAGDSYNEQFF.

The V call is TRBV6-5, the J call TRBJ1-1; TRBD1 might be the D (5 bases). Trimming took off 2 bases at V and 5 bases at J, with 9 bases between the two ends. Germline V lookup: CDR1 MNHEY, CDR2 SVGAGI. There are 13 residues in the CDR3. The CDR3: CASSYRGRTEAFF. The DNA for the CDR3 is TGTGCCAGCAGTTACAGGGGAAGGACTGAAGCTTTCTTT.

V is TRBV19 and J is TRBJ2-2, with 10 bases that match TRBD1. J lost 1 base, V lost 5 bases, and 7 bases had no gene match. Germline V gene sequence: CDR1 LNHDA, CDR2 SQIVND (reference sequence). The CDR3 has 17 amino acids. This CDR3 is CASSSDRGLENTGELFF. The CDR3 DNA is TGTGCCAGTAGTTCCGACAGGGGGCTAGAGAACACCGGGGAGCTGTTTTTT.

This clone was seen a handful of times. The chain employs TRBV12-2 and TRBJ2-7. TRBV12-2 is listed as a pseudogene. This CDR3 contains 12 residues. The CDR3 loop is CASRPGENEQYF. The CDR3 DNA reads TGTGCAAGTCGCCCGGGCGAGAACGAGCAGTACTTC.